This T cell receptor (beta chain) was observed in a study of radiotherapy plus CTLA-4 blockade in lung cancer. Across the whole study: Objective responses emerged in roughly a sixth of patients, and around 31% attained disease control.

Sequencing was performed with immunoSEQ multiplex PCR; in TCRdb, only in-frame clones are kept and a portion is missing. Here the sample spans some 96,000 clones, about 86% being singletons. The germline V gene encodes CDR1 MNHEY and CDR2 SVGAGI. V was cut by 6 bases and J by 5 bases, with 8 bases left in between. The CDR3 contains 11 residues. CTLA-4 blockade using ipilimumab, together with focal radiation, was received by patients with chemo-refractory metastatic non-small-cell lung cancer. Sequenced here: peripheral blood, sampled from a patient treated with radiotherapy plus ipilimumab. The chain joins TRBV6-5 to TRBJ2-7; tentatively, D is TRBD1 (6 bases). The TCR sequence derives from a human donor with non-small cell lung cancer that progressed on radiotherapy plus ipilimumab. The CDR3 loop reads CASRQGHEQYF. The CDR3 region has the DNA TGTGCCAGCAGACAGGGTCACGAGCAGTACTTC.